This entry lists 10 T cell receptor beta chains sequenced from one sample in a study of response to subunit inactivated influenza vaccine. One entry per CDR3 protein, called by TCRdb with MiXCR from the RT-PCR reads. The sample consists of around 320,000 distinct CDR3 sequences, around 22% of them appearing once. The sample was PBMCs from blood, taken 21 months after vaccination. The receptors originated from a man aged 50-75 years who received an inactivated influenza vaccine.

The chain is built from TRBV27 and TRBJ1-2; D uncertain. This CDR3 has 12 residues. Germline CDR1 reads MNHEY; CDR2 reads SMNVEV (reference sequence). V was trimmed by 6 bases and J by 6 bases, leaving 11 bases between them. This CDR3 reads CASRGSEHGYTF. The CDR3 region has the DNA TGTGCCAGCAGGGGGTCCGAGCATGGCTACACCTTC.

This chain connects TRBV4-1 to TRBJ2-3, with TRBD2 identical over 10 bases. Germline lookup yields CDR1 MGHRA and CDR2 YSYEKL. The V gene end was trimmed by 0 bases and the J gene end by 9 bases; junction bases not matched to a gene: 3. The CDR3 is 14 amino acids. The CDR3 reads CASSQDPSGGTQYF. The DNA of the CDR3 is TGCGCCAGCAGCCAAGATCCTAGCGGGGGAACGCAGTATTTT.

This clonotype has more than one count but fewer than ten. This chain uses TRBV20-1 with TRBJ2-7; no definite D call. The CDR3 is 13 residues long. Germline V gives CDR1 DFQATT, CDR2 SNEGSKA (reference sequence). With 3 bases removed from V and 3 bases from J, the gap between germline ends came to 12 bases. The CDR3 nucleotides read TGCAGTGCTAGGCTGCAGAACCTCTACGAGCAGTACTTC. This encodes CSARLQNLYEQYF.

The CDR3 loop is CSARDMGFSYEQYF. For the CDR3, the DNA is TGCAGTGCTAGAGATATGGGTTTCTCCTACGAGCAGTACTTC. The chain links TRBV20-1 to TRBJ2-7; D is unresolved. Germline V gene lookup returns CDR1 DFQATT and CDR2 SNEGSKA (reference sequence). CDR3 size: 14 residues. V shed 0 bases and J shed 0 bases, with 9 bases lying between them.

The rearrangement joins TRBV7-2 to TRBJ2-1, with D perhaps TRBD2 (6 bases). This CDR3 has 17 residues. The germline gives CDR1 SGHTA, CDR2 FQGNSA. With 4 bases removed from V and 4 bases from J, the gap between germline ends came to 20 bases. CDR3 nucleotides: TGTGCCAGCAGCTCTAGCGCGGGCGCACGATCTTACAATGAGCAGTTCTTC. Translated: CASSSSAGARSYNEQFF.

V and J are TRBV20-1 and TRBJ2-1; weak D call: TRBD2 (6 bases). This CDR3 comprises 16 residues. The germline V and J ends were trimmed by 8 bases and 2 bases, with 22 bases remaining between them. Germline CDR1 and CDR2: DFQATT and SNEGSKA (reference sequence). This chain's CDR3 is CSLAAQRVGAYNEQFF. In DNA, the CDR3 is TGCAGTCTCGCGGCCCAGCGGGTGGGGGCCTACAATGAGCAGTTCTTC.

The chain uses TRBV6-1 and TRBJ2-7, with D unclear. From germline, CDR1 is MNHNS and CDR2 SASEGT. V was shortened by 7 bases and J by 1 base, with 5 bases between the two germline ends. The length of the CDR3 is 11 residues. CDR3 sequence reads: CASIDSYEQYF. DNA of the CDR3: TGTGCCAGCATAGATTCCTACGAGCAGTACTTC.

This clonotype was observed a few times. This chain joins TRBV4-1 and TRBJ2-1; 7 bases align to TRBD2. This CDR3 has 16 residues. In germline, CDR1 is MGHRA, CDR2 YSYEKL. J was trimmed by 4 bases and V by 2 bases; bases with no gene match: 8. The CDR3 bases are TGCGCCAGCAGCCAATTCCCGGGACTATCATACAATGAGCAGTTCTTC. This sequence encodes CASSQFPGLSYNEQFF.

This clonotype appeared a few times. The chain recombines TRBV4-3 with TRBJ1-2; TRBD1 aligns across 7 bases. This CDR3 comprises 15 residues. Germline CDR1 LGHNA, CDR2 YSLEER. Trimming cost V 1 base and J 1 base; bases outside gene matches: 3. CDR3 coding DNA: TGCGCCAGCAGCCAAGGACAGGGCCTTAACTATGGCTACACCTTC. Encoded protein: CASSQGQGLNYGYTF.

This chain uses TRBV12-5 with TRBJ2-7; 7 bases are a match to TRBD2. CDR1 is LGHNT, CDR2 FRNRAP, per germline. The V and J ends lost 6 bases and 4 bases, in that order; junction bases with no gene match: 12. The CDR3 extends over 15 amino acids. The DNA for the CDR3 is TGTGCTAGTGGGCCGTGGGGCGGGAGCATATACGAGCAGTACTTC. This translates into CASGPWGGSIYEQYF. The complete variable domain, with remaining parts taken from reference TRBV12-5 and TRBJ2-7, reads DARVTQTPRHKVTEMGQEVTMRCQPILGHNTVFWYRQTMMQGLELLAYFRNRAPLDDSGMPKDRFSAEMPDATLATLKIQPSEPRDSAVYFCASGPWGGSIYEQYFGPGTRLTVT.